The present TCR beta chain was sequenced within a study of technical replicates of blood from a few donors. Profiling relied on immunoSEQ multiplex PCR, and the TCRdb table lists in-frame clones only, not all of them. Of around 97,000 clones in the sample, about 95% were seen once. The V segment lost 5 bases and the J segment 6 bases; nucleotides outside the gene matches: 11. This CDR3 has 15 residues. The germline CDR1 and CDR2 sequences are SGHTA and FQGNSA. The chain uses TRBV7-2 and TRBJ2-3; 7 bases map to TRBD2. The TCR was taken from a human donor in good health. Sequenced input: T cells isolated from PBMCs. CDR3 region: CASSRDGGGWDTQYF. Written as DNA, the CDR3 is TGTGCCAGCAGCCGCGACGGGGGAGGGTGGGATACGCAGTATTTT.